This TCR beta chain was sequenced for a study of beta chain features in type 1 diabetes. CDR1 SGHTA and CDR2 FQGNSA come from the germline V gene. The J segment lost 3 bases and the V segment lost 4 bases, leaving 14 bases of the junction unmatched. The CDR3 extends over 19 amino acids. Findings of the study overall: High TCR expression in some cells could lead to their over-representation in cDNA sequencing.

Of the isolated RNA, all was reverse transcribed, and so the sequenced material was expressed TCRB transcripts. Some clones are missing from TCRdb's copy, which holds only in-frame ones; the method was immunoSEQ multiplex PCR. Here the sample spans about 340,000 clones, around 8% being singletons. This clone was seen ten or more times. What it recognizes is unknown. The sequenced sample was central memory CD4+ T cells from blood. The TCR was taken from a woman between 18 and 29 years old in good health. This rearrangement joins TRBV7-2 to TRBJ2-3, with TRBD2 matching over 12 bases. The CDR3 loop reads CASSSAPGASGRETDTQYF. CDR3 sequence (DNA): TGTGCCAGCAGCTCAGCACCCGGGGCTAGCGGGAGGGAAACAGATACGCAGTATTTT.